This paragraph reports one TCR beta chain. Its antigen remains undetermined. Within one base of it there is no much larger clone, and no base qualities were kept. This sample is part of a study of blood T cell repertoires in COVID-19 (dated by TCRdb to 2018 to 2021). General notes on the study: Samples covering the acute and convalescent phases of COVID-19 were provided by collaborators in the United States, Italy and Spain. The material from the prospective study consisted of cDNA or gDNA derived from T cells, B-cell-depleted T cells, or PBMCs. The dataset comprised deeply sampled blood TCRbeta repertoires from subjects exposed to, actively infected with, or recovered from COVID-19. The repertoires were made available in a free public database intended to serve as a resource for research on the immune response to SARS-CoV-2. The samples were drawn from two sources: the first 160 participants of the ongoing ImmuneRACE study, and 1,000 to 1,500 subjects contributed by 6 global collaborators. A de-identified subject ID, COVID-19 status, age in years and sex were almost always included in the sample metadata. HLA class I and class II types, where available, came from metadata supplied by the sample provider rather than from assay-based typing.

Whole blood was collected in K2EDTA tubes by collaborating institutions according to the institutions' own protocols. For TCRbeta analysis, collaborator samples were shipped as frozen whole blood, as isolated PBMCs, or as DNA extracted from either sample type. The immunoSEQ Assay, a bias-controlled multiplex PCR, was used to amplify TCRbeta CDR3 regions from genomic DNA. The original pipeline was this. Within the assay, amplification of reference gene primers was used to estimate how many nucleated cells each sample contained. To quantify the absolute abundance of each unique TCRbeta CDR3 rearrangement, sequence reads were collapsed and filtered. For each sample, productive Simpson clonality was calculated as the square root of Simpson's diversity index across productive rearrangements. This immuneACCESS table, as held by TCRdb, lists in-frame sequences with V and J called but not all clones. Of the missing ones, under half trace to an unresolved V gene in checked studies; the others have no known cause. That table is the source of V, J and clone size, and D and trimming were worked out from the DNA. The sample table holds about 280,000 clones, of which 65% to 90% were seen once. Around 5.5% of the sample is held by the ten biggest clonotypes.

Including cysteine and phenylalanine, the CDR3 has 13 amino acids. Only the CDR3 DNA stays, 39 bases, in frame from base 1. Trimming removed 10 bases from V and 9 bases from J, leaving 22 bases between the germline ends. Reading the germline V gene gives CDR1 KGHSH and CDR2 LQKENI. Study-wide conclusions, independent of this receptor: Clinical and demographic metadata were provided uncurated, with the amount varying by source and participant.

The sequence joins TRBV18 to TRBJ2-7; tentative D gene TRBD2, with 5 bases matching. The source is a man in his forties or fifties with active or convalescent COVID-19. Sequencing used peripheral blood. The CDR3 loop reads CATKSGNLVGQYF. The base sequence is TGTGCCACCAAATCCGGGAACCTCGTCGGGCAGTACTTC.